This T cell receptor (beta chain) stems from a study of cytomegalovirus exposure and HLA in healthy donors (dated by TCRdb to about 2017). About the investigation overall: An earlier analysis of about 560 of the donors reported roughly 300 Gb of sequence data and some 110 million unique TCR beta sequences obtained from roughly 170 million T cells. In a later genetic analysis, genome-wide SNP genotypes for about three fifths of the 666 donors were used, and that subset was treated as a discovery cohort. Around 330 gigabases of sequencing data and approximately 92 million unique TCR sequences made up an early release that covered approximately 650 HLA-typed donors. Donor age, sex, ethnicity and CMV serostatus were compiled together with the repertoire data. Because of strong linkage in the cohort, roughly five DR-DQ haplotypes were treated as single units for association and clustering. Across approximately 400 genotyped donors of the cohort, an average of 235,054 unique TCR beta nucleotide sequences per donor were sequenced, and roughly a sixth of those sequences were non-productive. A separate validation cohort of 100 to 150 different subjects was used in addition to the approximately 670-subject first cohort. Among the roughly 400 genotyped donors, approximately 82% belonged to the genetic ancestry cluster associated with self-reported Caucasian donors. The study combined high-throughput TCR immunosequencing, statistical association of individual TCRs with disease status, and machine learning to predict cytomegalovirus infection status. Every repertoire in the discovery cohort had been generated on one and the same sequencing platform. Typing coverage varied by locus: about 629-640 donors for A, B, C, DRB1 and DQB1; approximately 500 for DQA1; more than 600 for DPA1; under 490 for DPB1. In an earlier analysis of 587 of the donors, high-throughput TCR beta sequencing was used to judge whether each TCR beta V gene segment behaved as functional or pseudogenic. The study was designed to test whether signatures of past pathogen exposure could be identified by cataloging public T cell receptors. HLA typing included class I and class II loci at four-digit resolution. Using immunosequencing, the study profiled T cell repertoires from about 610 subjects and related those repertoires to cytomegalovirus serostatus. The later analysis used no new phenotypic data to find candidate immune exposures, relying instead on TCR beta sequences and their occurrence across donors. A later analysis re-analyzed previously published TCR beta repertoires from approximately 670 donors and added high-resolution HLA genotyping to study TCR occurrence patterns.

Receptor amplification or capture employed the immunoSEQ multiplex PCR assay. For the multiplex PCR, a mixture combining 60 forward primers for TCR Vbeta segments and 13 reverse primers for TCR Jbeta segments was used. Amplification of the CDR3 region of rearranged TCR beta genes was performed with a multiplex PCR assay on genomic DNA. The amplified TCR beta libraries were sequenced on the Illumina HiSeq System as 87-base-pair reads. As for how the authors treated the data: A later analysis counted some 74 million unique TCR beta chains across the 670 or so repertoires, and about 10 million of these chains were shared by at least two donors. Raw reads were error-corrected and collapsed into unique sequences with a nearest-neighbor algorithm that merged closely related sequences to remove PCR and sequencing errors. CDR3 sequences were aligned to IMGT reference sequences to assign V, D and J gene segments. For a sequence to be retained, a match of at least six nucleotides was required to both a V gene segment and a J gene segment. A rearrangement counted as productive if the CDR3 had no stop codons and remained in frame with V and J, and every other rearrangement counted as non-productive. CDR3 was defined according to IMGT convention as the region running from the second conserved V-encoded cysteine to the conserved J-encoded phenylalanine. In an earlier analysis of 550 to 650 of the donors, sequences lacking an unambiguous match to a single V gene segment were excluded. In an earlier analysis of a few hundred of the donors, V segments were called functional above 56.7% productive rearrangements and were called segregating when the between-donor standard deviation exceeded 5%. A statistical classification framework was developed to diagnose cytomegalovirus status using the catalog of TCR beta chain sequences. In a later analysis, V and J genes were assigned by comparing TCR nucleotide sequences against IMGT/GENE-DB human TR gene sequences. In a later analysis, CDR3 sequences and most-parsimonious VDJ recombination scenarios were assigned using the TCRdist pipeline. A later analysis defined each TCR beta chain by its CDR3 amino acid sequence plus V-gene family, and excluded reads lacking a unique V-gene family. To address suspected cross-contamination and a sequencing artifact, a later analysis removed 592 highly shared, low-generation-probability nucleotide sequences. For each public chain, a later analysis derived a clonal expansion index from normalized ranks of inferred template counts within each repertoire. In a later analysis, generation probabilities were computed using a VDJ recombination model fitted to out-of-frame rearrangements, and the results were checked against IGoR. Hypergeometric tests were used in a later analysis to score TCR-TCR, TCR-HLA and TCR-CMV co-occurrence, with a repertoire-size bias correction applied to the TCR pairs. False discovery rates were estimated in a later analysis by permuting HLA or CMV assignments 20 times. In a later analysis, co-occurring TCRs were grouped with DBSCAN, and TCRdist sequence similarity was added when clustering was performed within HLA-allele-positive subsets. Co-occurrence clustering excluded repertoires with fewer than 30,000 or more than 120,000 public chains, plus five with anomalous nucleotide sharing. TCRdb's version of the immuneACCESS table is confined to in-frame rearrangements and falls short of the full clone set. An unresolved V gene accounts for under half of the shortfall where checked; the remainder is of unknown origin. D and trimming come from the DNA, and the V and J calls and clone size come from that table. This sample lists about 160,000 clones; approximately 85% were detected once. The ten biggest clones cover around 0.91% of the sample.

On this clone itself: Its recognized antigen is unknown. No base quality values were provided; no much bigger clone lies one nucleotide off.

The cohort comprised some 730 healthy bone marrow donors. At the time of sampling, every cohort member was nominally healthy, though immune exposures that went unrecorded were likely present. The donor was CMV seropositive and belonged to the group of about 290 seropositive cohort members. Each donor provided a peripheral blood sample, and peripheral blood mononuclear cells were used for TCR beta sequencing. Genomic DNA was extracted from the blood cell samples with the Qiagen DNeasy Blood Extraction Kit. V and J are truncated by 6 bases and 7 bases respectively, leaving an intervening sequence of 16 bases. The germline V gene encodes CDR1 WNHNN and CDR2 SYGVQD (reference sequence). The CDR3 runs 13 residues from the cysteine to the phenylalanine. Just CDR3 DNA is preserved here, 39 bases in frame from base 1. Summary of the overall study and its limitations: Compared with equally common non-associated chains, HLA-associated TCR beta chains in a later analysis were more clonally expanded and had lower generation probabilities. Strong co-occurrence of HLA alleles, especially DR and DQ, made assigning TCR associations to individual alleles difficult. CMV serostatus was the only immune exposure information available for the cohort. In the study, approximately 160 TCR beta chains were listed as associated with cytomegalovirus. A cluster of highly shared sequence variants was judged likely to be a technical artifact of the sequencing pipeline. A later genetic analysis reported fewer N-insertions in productive TCRs among donors in an Asian-associated ancestry cluster than the roughly 620-donor mean. HLA typing was unavailable for some donors at each locus, so association tests used only the typed subset. Some IMGT-functional V segments, including TRBV6-2 and TRBV6-3, could not be distinguished by the 87-base-pair reads and were therefore excluded. The classifier was reported to diagnose cytomegalovirus status with high specificity and sensitivity in both the original and validation cohorts. The earlier analysis of some 540 of the donors excluded 15 to 20 rarely observed V segments, including chromosome 9 orphons, because counts were too low. The authors suggested that the approach could potentially be generalized to other disease states and immunological phenotypes. An association between a missense DCLRE1C variant and V-gene and J-gene trimming of TCR beta chains was found in a later genetic analysis and replicated in an independent cohort. Across donors, most TCR sequences were observed very rarely, whereas some public TCRs were present in many individuals. Correlated functional status among segregating V segments might reflect linkage disequilibrium, but an unknown experimental factor could not be ruled out. A further reported finding was that TCR beta sequences accurately predicted the HLA-A and HLA-B alleles for most subjects in the first cohort. Presence/absence analyses assumed roughly uniform sequencing depth across donors, an assumption that may not hold. In a later analysis, several top co-occurrence clusters were reported to appear linked to parvovirus B19, influenza, CMV and Epstein-Barr virus. According to a later analysis, most CMV-associated TCR beta chains appeared to be HLA-restricted, and the HLA associations seemed to be driven largely by CMV exposure. Only TCR beta chains were sequenced in this cohort, and the absence of alpha or paired-chain data limited detectable features. In vitro tests confirmed that a few of the cytomegalovirus-associated TCR beta chains recognize cytomegalovirus antigens. A later analysis associated 16,951 TCR beta sequences with specific HLA alleles at a false discovery rate of 0.05. Broadly in line with IMGT annotations, most TCR beta V segments showed up in productive rearrangements about 90% or about 30% of the time in an earlier analysis of around 600 of the donors. A later analysis found that TCR association rates varied across HLA loci, with DRB1 alleles showing the most associated TCRs and HLA-C alleles the fewest.

This receptor was identified in a girl aged 2-10 years in good health and CMV-seropositive. The sample taken for sequencing was PBMCs. The rearrangement combines TRBV10-1 with TRBJ2-7, with no confidently assigned D gene. The CDR3 protein is CASSENFSREQYF. The sequenced DNA is TGCGCCAGCAGCGAGAACTTTTCCCGGGAGCAGTACTTC.